This TCR beta chain stems from a study of T cell changes during pregnancy in multiple sclerosis. Produced via immunoSEQ multiplex PCR; TCRdb's table is partial and in-frame only. The repertoire holds about 68,000 clones, with just over 90% as singletons. The CDR3 covers 15 residues. In germline, CDR1 is SSHAT, CDR2 FNYEAQ (reference sequence). Concerning this clone: A read error may produce the germline difference seen at one junction end.

The sequence derives from a female donor in good health, enrolled as a control in a pregnancy study. The gene calls are TRBV7-7 and TRBJ2-1, with 9 nucleotides matching TRBD2. The sample was peripheral blood, taken in the second trimester of pregnancy. The CDR3 loop reads CASSPSGMGNNEQFF. Written as DNA, the CDR3 is TGTGCTAGCAGCCCTAGCGGGATGGGCAACAATGAGCAGTTCTTC.